These 22 T cell receptor beta chains share one sample of origin, sequenced in a study of long-term antiretroviral therapy in people with HIV (dated by TCRdb to between 2021 and 2023). The immunoSEQ hsTCRB v3.0 assay was used at survey level resolution to sequence the TRB variable region. TCRdb limited this immuneACCESS table to in-frame rearrangements with V and J called. A share of clones is missing; checked studies link under half to unresolved V genes, and the rest is unexplained. This sample has 25,000 to 30,000 clones in its table, and about 81% of those were observed once. 14% of the sample rests with the top ten. The starting material was unsorted PBMCs, obtained 2.9 years after starting antiretroviral therapy. The receptor source for this set is a man aged 50 to 60 with HIV.

There are a few counts of this clone. The V and J genes are TRBV5-1 and TRBJ2-7, with 15 bases aligning to TRBD2. The V segment lost 3 bases and the J segment 7 bases; nucleotides outside the gene matches: 2. CDR1 and CDR2 from the germline V gene are SGHRS and YFSETQ. The CDR3 extends over 14 amino acids. In DNA form, the CDR3 reads TGCGCCAGCAGCTACGGGACTAGCGGGGGGGAGCAGTACTTC. This codes for CASSYGTSGGEQYF.

The genes are TRBV30 and TRBJ1-5; 7 bases map to TRBD1. Germline V lookup: CDR1 GTSNPN, CDR2 SVGIG (reference sequence). With V trimmed by 2 bases and J by 4 bases, 8 bases remained unmatched. The CDR3 totals 15 residues. The CDR3 sequence is CAWSRVTGLNQPQHF. CDR3 nucleotides: TGTGCCTGGAGTAGGGTGACAGGGCTTAATCAGCCCCAGCATTTT. Together with reference TRBV30 and TRBJ1-5, the CDR3 gives the full variable domain: SQTIHQWPATLVQPVGSPLSLECTVEGTSNPNLYWYRQAAGRGLQLLFYSVGIGQISSEVPQNLSASRPQDRQFILSSKKLLLSDSGFYLCAWSRVTGLNQPQHFGDGTRLSIL.

This chain links TRBV10-2 with TRBJ2-3, with 7 bases fitting TRBD2. The germline gives CDR1 WSHSY, CDR2 SAAADI. This CDR3 contains 14 residues. The V segment lost 7 bases and the J segment 2 bases; nucleotides outside the gene matches: 6. Written as DNA, the CDR3 is TGCGCCAGCACTGCGACTAGCTCCACAGATACGCAGTATTTT. It is translated as CASTATSSTDTQYF.

This rearrangement joins TRBV18 to TRBJ1-2, with 8 bases matching TRBD1. There are 14 residues in the CDR3. Germline CDR1 KGHSH, CDR2 LQKENI. V lost 5 bases and J lost 6; bases outside the gene matches: 8. The CDR3 region has the DNA TGTGCCAGCTCAGCTGGACAGGGCCAGAATGGCTACACCTTC. Its translation: CASSAGQGQNGYTF.

This clone was counted between two and nine times. The chain uses TRBV9 and TRBJ1-3; D gene unclear. CDR1 and CDR2 (germline): SGDLS, YYNGEE. The CDR3 extends over 12 amino acids. V was shortened by 0 bases and J by 3 bases, with 1 base between the two germline ends. In nucleotides, the CDR3 is TGTGCCAGCAGCGTAGGTGGAAACACCATATATTTT. It specifies CASSVGGNTIYF.

Only a few counts were recorded for this clone. V gene TRBV28 combines with J gene TRBJ1-6, with TRBD1 as a possible D gene (5 bases). The length of the CDR3 is 14 residues. Germline lookup yields CDR1 MDHEN and CDR2 SYDVKM. V was cut by 3 bases and J by 6 bases, with 9 bases left in between. CDR3 sequence reads: CASSFPQGNSPLHF. DNA for the CDR3: TGTGCCAGCAGTTTCCCTCAGGGTAATTCACCCCTCCACTTT.

V and J are TRBV27 and TRBJ1-2; the D gene is possibly TRBD1 (5 bases). The CDR3 sequence is 12 residues long. The germline CDR1 and CDR2 sequences are MNHEY and SMNVEV (reference sequence). Trimming pared 6 bases from V and 4 bases from J, leaving 9 bases between. The chain's CDR3 is CASRAGSYGYTF. The CDR3 DNA reads TGTGCCAGCAGGGCAGGGTCCTATGGCTACACCTTC.

The CDR3 DNA sequence: TGTGCCAGCCGCACACAGAACACTGAAGCTTTCTTT. Protein: CASRTQNTEAFF. The V gene is TRBV6-6, the J gene TRBJ1-1; D uncertain. Germline V gives CDR1 MNHNY, CDR2 SVGAGI (reference sequence). Between the trimmed V and J ends, which lost 8 bases and 1 base, there was a span of 8 bases. CDR3 size: 12 residues.

The J gene is TRBJ2-5, the V gene TRBV10-3; TRBD2 is a possible D gene (7 bases). CDR1 and CDR2 from the germline V gene are ENHRY and SYGVKD. The V and J ends lost 8 bases and 0 bases respectively, with 10 bases between them. The CDR3 consists of 13 residues. The CDR3 coding sequence is TGTGCCATCGGGAGGGGGAACCAAGAGACCCAGTACTTC. It yields the protein CAIGRGNQETQYF.

V is TRBV9 and J is TRBJ2-2; a possible D gene is TRBD1 (5 bases). CDR1 is SGDLS and CDR2 is YYNGEE in the germline V gene. CDR3 length: 15 residues. V lost 1 base to trimming and J lost 0 bases, with 7 bases between them. CDR3 coding DNA: TGTGCCAGCAGCGTATGGACAACGAACACCGGGGAGCTGTTTTTT. Translation gives CASSVWTTNTGELFF.

V is TRBV27 and J is TRBJ2-2; 9 bases align to TRBD2. Germline CDR1 MNHEY, CDR2 SMNVEV (reference sequence). The CDR3 covers 20 residues. The J segment lost 2 bases and the V segment lost 7 bases, leaving 20 bases of the junction unmatched. The CDR3 DNA reads as TGTGCCAGCACCAGGATCCACTTCGTAGGAGCGGGGGGCAACACCGGGGAGCTGTTTTTT. It is translated as CASTRIHFVGAGGNTGELFF.

CDR3 coding DNA: TGTGCCAGCAGCTTAAAGGGTGCGGGGGGGACTAGCACAGATACGCAGTATTTT. As protein: CASSLKGAGGTSTDTQYF. This chain connects TRBV7-3 to TRBJ2-3; 9 bases line up with TRBD2. V gave up 1 base and J gave up 0 bases; unmatched junction bases: 8. The CDR3 is made up of 18 amino acids. Germline assignment: CDR1 SGHTA and CDR2 FQGTGA.

This chain uses TRBV10-3 with TRBJ2-5, with D possibly being TRBD1 or TRBD2 (5 bases each). The CDR3 has 11 amino acids. Germline CDR1 reads ENHRY; CDR2 reads SYGVKD. The germline V and J ends were trimmed by 10 bases and 5 bases, with 11 bases remaining between them. The CDR3 sequence: CATRGGETQYF. The CDR3 nucleotides are TGTGCCACCCGGGGCGGGGAGACCCAGTACTTC.

CDR3 loop: CASSQEIGLQETQYF. The CDR3 DNA reads as TGCGCCAGCAGCCAAGAAATAGGCTTACAAGAGACCCAGTACTTC. This sequence joins TRBV4-3 and TRBJ2-5; D is undetermined. This CDR3 region has 15 residues. Germline assignment: CDR1 LGHNA and CDR2 YSLEER. V lost 0 bases and J 2 bases, leaving 10 bases between the germline ends.

V gene TRBV6-6 combines with J gene TRBJ1-5; TRBD1 is a possible D gene (6 bases). Germline V gene lookup returns CDR1 MNHNY and CDR2 SVGAGI (reference sequence). Trimming took off 3 bases at V and 1 base at J, with 7 bases between the two ends. There are 14 residues in the CDR3. Here the CDR3 DNA reads TGTGCCAGCAGTTATGGGGGCAGCAATCAGCCCCAGCATTTT. This translates into CASSYGGSNQPQHF.

This clone was recorded once. The gene calls are TRBV4-3 and TRBJ1-4; D gene unclear. CDR1 and CDR2 from the germline V gene are LGHNA and YSLEER. Trimming removed 1 base at V and 7 bases at J, with 19 bases between. The CDR3 runs to 17 residues. CDR3 protein: CASSQVSEAPKGEKLFF. DNA for the CDR3: TGCGCCAGCAGCCAAGTCAGTGAGGCCCCGAAAGGTGAAAAACTGTTTTTT.

V gene TRBV5-4 combines with J gene TRBJ2-5; D may match TRBD1 or TRBD2 (5 bases each). Per the germline V gene, CDR1 is SGHNT and CDR2 is YYREEE (reference sequence). The CDR3 totals 16 residues. The V gene lost 5 bases and the J gene lost 0 bases, with 17 bases spanning the gap. In DNA, the CDR3 is TGTGCCAGCAGTTTCGGGGCAGGTCCCGACCAAGAGACCCAGTACTTC. Amino acids: CASSFGAGPDQETQYF.

V gene TRBV4-2 combines with J gene TRBJ2-4; TRBD2 might be the D (7 bases). V lost 0 bases, J lost 6 bases, and 21 bases lay in between. CDR3 size: 18 residues. Per the germline V gene, CDR1 is LGHNA and CDR2 is YNFKEQ. CDR3 amino acids: CASSQDWSGGAVGNIQYF. For the CDR3, the DNA is TGTGCCAGCAGCCAAGATTGGAGTGGGGGGGCCGTCGGAAACATTCAGTACTTC.

The CDR3 region is CASSSYLNTEAFF. The CDR3 bases are TGTGCCAGTAGTTCCTATTTGAACACTGAAGCTTTCTTT. The chain couples TRBV19 to TRBJ1-1; no firm D call. The V end lost 5 bases, the J end lost 0 bases, and 7 bases lay between the germline ends. The length of the CDR3 is 13 residues. CDR1 is LNHDA and CDR2 is SQIVND in the germline V gene (reference sequence).

The genes are TRBV7-8 and TRBJ1-6, with D uncertain. This CDR3 contains 15 residues. In germline, CDR1 is SGHVS, CDR2 FQNEAQ. With 2 bases removed from V and 9 bases from J, the gap between germline ends came to 14 bases. This CDR3 reads CASSLRPGTTSPLHF. The CDR3 region has the DNA TGTGCCAGCAGCTTAAGACCGGGCACAACTTCACCCCTCCACTTT.

The J gene is TRBJ1-1, the V gene TRBV14; TRBD1 is a possible D gene (6 bases). Germline V gene data show CDR1 as SGHDN and CDR2 as FVKESK. CDR3 size: 13 residues. V lost 1 base and J lost 10, with 13 bases in between. The CDR3 spells CASSQGTGFTAFF. The CDR3 DNA follows: TGTGCCAGCAGCCAAGGAACAGGGTTCACAGCTTTCTTT.

The chain carries TRBV6-5 and TRBJ2-7; D is ambiguous. With 6 bases removed from V and 0 bases from J, the gap between germline ends came to 12 bases. Germline CDR1 is MNHEY and CDR2 is SVGAGI. The CDR3 extends over 14 amino acids. CDR3 region: CASRARAVSYEQYF. CDR3 sequence (DNA): TGTGCCAGCAGGGCCCGGGCAGTCTCCTACGAGCAGTACTTC.